The sequence of this TCR beta chain was determined in a study of STAT5B mutations in CD4+ large granular lymphocyte leukemia. Points from the study as a whole: Without putative leukemic clones, patient CD4-sorted repertoires remained more clonal than healthy CD4+ repertoires. TRBV06-family usage was enriched in top patient clones (8/27) versus controls (2/35).

Note on this clone: Its target is not known.

The survey-level immunoSEQ assay was used. Produced via immunoSEQ multiplex PCR; TCRdb's table is partial and in-frame only. The sample lists around 47,000 clones; 65% to 85% were seen once. The CDR3 covers 16 residues. CDR1 and CDR2 from the germline V gene are SEHNR and FQNEAQ (reference sequence). V was clipped by 5 bases and J by 3 bases, with 17 bases between them. Sequencing input: CD4+ T cells from blood buffy coats. The clonotype was recovered from a human donor in good health. This chain connects TRBV7-9 to TRBJ2-1; D may match TRBD1 or TRBD2 (5 bases each). The CDR3 coding sequence is TGTGCCAGCAGCCTGGGGACCTCACCCCGCTACAATGAGCAGTTCTTC. It yields the protein CASSLGTSPRYNEQFF.